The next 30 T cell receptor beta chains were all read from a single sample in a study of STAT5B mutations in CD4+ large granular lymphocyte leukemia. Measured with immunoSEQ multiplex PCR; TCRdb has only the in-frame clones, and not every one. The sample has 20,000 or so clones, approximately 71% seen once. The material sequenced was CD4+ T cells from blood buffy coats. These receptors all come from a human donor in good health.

CDR3 DNA sequence: TGTGCCAGCAGCTTGCGGGCAGTCCAAGAGACCCAGTACTTC. It is translated as CASSLRAVQETQYF. The chain recombines TRBV5-6 with TRBJ2-5; D unresolved. The CDR3 consists of 14 residues. CDR1 and CDR2 from the germline V gene are SGHDT and YYEEEE. V lost 1 base and J 1 base, leaving 8 bases between the germline ends.

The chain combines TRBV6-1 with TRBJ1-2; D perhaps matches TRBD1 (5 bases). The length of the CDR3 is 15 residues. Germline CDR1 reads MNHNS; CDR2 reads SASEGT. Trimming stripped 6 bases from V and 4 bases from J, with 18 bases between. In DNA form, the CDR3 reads TGTGCCAGCAGGGTGGCGGGGACTACCTCCTATGGCTACACCTTC. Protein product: CASRVAGTTSYGYTF.

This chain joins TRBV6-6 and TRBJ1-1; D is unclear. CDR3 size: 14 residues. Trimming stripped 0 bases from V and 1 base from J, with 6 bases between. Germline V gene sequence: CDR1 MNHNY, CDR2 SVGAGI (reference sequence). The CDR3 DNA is TGTGCCAGCAGTTACTCTCCCGGGAACACTGAAGCTTTCTTT. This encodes CASSYSPGNTEAFF.

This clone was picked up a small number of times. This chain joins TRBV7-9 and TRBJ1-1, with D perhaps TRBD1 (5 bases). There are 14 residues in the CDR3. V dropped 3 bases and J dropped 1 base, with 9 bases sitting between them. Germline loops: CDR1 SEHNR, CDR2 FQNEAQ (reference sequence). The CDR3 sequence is CASSFAGQNTEAFF. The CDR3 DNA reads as TGTGCCAGCAGCTTCGCGGGGCAGAACACTGAAGCTTTCTTT. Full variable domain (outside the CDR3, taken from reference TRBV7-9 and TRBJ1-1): DTGVSQNPRHKITKRGQNVTFRCDPISEHNRLYWYRQTLGQGPEFLTYFQNEAQLEKSRLLSDRFSAERPKGSFSTLEIQRTEQGDSAMYLCASSFAGQNTEAFFGQGTRLTVV.

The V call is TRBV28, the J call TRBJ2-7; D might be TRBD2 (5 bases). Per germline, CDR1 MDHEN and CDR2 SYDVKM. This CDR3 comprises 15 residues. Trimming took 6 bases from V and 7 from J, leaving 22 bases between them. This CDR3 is CASSPPGIKQNEQYF. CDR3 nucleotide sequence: TGTGCCAGCAGCCCCCCGGGGATCAAGCAGAATGAGCAGTACTTC.

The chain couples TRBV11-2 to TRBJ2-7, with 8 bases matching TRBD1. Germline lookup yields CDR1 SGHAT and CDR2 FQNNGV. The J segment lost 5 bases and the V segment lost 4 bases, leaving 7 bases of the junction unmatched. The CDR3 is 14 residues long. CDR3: CASSSTGDINEQYF. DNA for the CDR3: TGTGCCAGCAGCTCGACAGGGGATATCAACGAGCAGTACTTC.

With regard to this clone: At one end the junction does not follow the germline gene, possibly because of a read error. CDR3 nucleotides: TGTGCCAGCAGCGTAGGGATCTCCTACAATGAGCAGTTCTTC. Amino acid sequence: CASSVGISYNEQFF. The J gene is TRBJ2-1, the V gene TRBV13; D is unresolved. CDR1 is PRHDT, CDR2 FYEKMQ, per germline (reference sequence). The CDR3 loop spans 14 amino acids.

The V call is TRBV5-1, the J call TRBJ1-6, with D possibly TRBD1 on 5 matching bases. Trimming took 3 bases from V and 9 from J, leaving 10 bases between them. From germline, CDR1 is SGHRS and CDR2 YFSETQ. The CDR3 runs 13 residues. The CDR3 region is CASSSGGSSPLHF. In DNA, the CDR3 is TGCGCCAGCAGCTCGGGGGGGTCTTCACCCCTCCACTTT. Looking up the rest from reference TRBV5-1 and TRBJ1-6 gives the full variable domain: KAGVTQTPRYLIKTRGQQVTLSCSPISGHRSVSWYQQTPGQGLQFLFEYFSETQRNKGNFPGRFSGRQFSNSRSEMNVSTLELGDSALYLCASSSGGSSPLHFGNGTRLTVT.

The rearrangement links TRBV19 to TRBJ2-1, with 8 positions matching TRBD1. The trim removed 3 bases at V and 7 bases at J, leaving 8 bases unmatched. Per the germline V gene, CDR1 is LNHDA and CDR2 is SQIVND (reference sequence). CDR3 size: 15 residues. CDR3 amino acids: CASSISGGGRNEQFF. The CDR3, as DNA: TGTGCCAGTAGTATCTCAGGGGGCGGTCGGAATGAGCAGTTCTTC.

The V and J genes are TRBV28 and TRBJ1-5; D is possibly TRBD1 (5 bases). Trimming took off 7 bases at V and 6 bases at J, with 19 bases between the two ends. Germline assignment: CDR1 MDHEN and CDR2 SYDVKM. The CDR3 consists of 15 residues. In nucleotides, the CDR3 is TGTGCCAGCATCGGGGCTTCCGGAGGAAGTCAGCCCCAGCATTTT. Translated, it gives CASIGASGGSQPQHF.

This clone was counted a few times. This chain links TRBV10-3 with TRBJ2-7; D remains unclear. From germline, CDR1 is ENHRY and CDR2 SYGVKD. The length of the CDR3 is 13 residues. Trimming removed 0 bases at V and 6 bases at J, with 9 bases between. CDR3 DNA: TGTGCCATCAGTGAGTCGACGGGTTCCGAGCAGTACTTC. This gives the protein CAISESTGSEQYF.

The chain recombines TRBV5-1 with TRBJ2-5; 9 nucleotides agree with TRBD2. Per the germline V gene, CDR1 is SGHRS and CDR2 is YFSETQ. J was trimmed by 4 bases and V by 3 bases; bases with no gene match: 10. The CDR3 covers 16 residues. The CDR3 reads CASSSSGDSRRETQYF. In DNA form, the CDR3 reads TGCGCCAGCAGCTCTAGCGGGGATTCCCGTCGAGAGACCCAGTACTTC.

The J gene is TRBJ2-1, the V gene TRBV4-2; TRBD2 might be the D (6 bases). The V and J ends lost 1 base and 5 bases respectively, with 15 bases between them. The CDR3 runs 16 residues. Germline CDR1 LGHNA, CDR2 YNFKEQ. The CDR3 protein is CASSQGGGTGNNEQFF. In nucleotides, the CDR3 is TGTGCCAGCAGCCAAGGGGGCGGGACCGGGAACAATGAGCAGTTCTTC.

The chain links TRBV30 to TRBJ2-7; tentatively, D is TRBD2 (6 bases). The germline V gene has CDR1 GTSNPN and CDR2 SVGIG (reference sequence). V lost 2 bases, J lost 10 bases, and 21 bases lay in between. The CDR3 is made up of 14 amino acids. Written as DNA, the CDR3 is TGTGCCTGGAGTATCCCCGGGACTCCAAGTCTCCAGTACTTC. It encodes CAWSIPGTPSLQYF. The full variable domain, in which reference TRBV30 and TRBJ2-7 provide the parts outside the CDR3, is SQTIHQWPATLVQPVGSPLSLECTVEGTSNPNLYWYRQAAGRGLQLLFYSVGIGQISSEVPQNLSASRPQDRQFILSSKKLLLSDSGFYLCAWSIPGTPSLQYFGPGTRLTVT.

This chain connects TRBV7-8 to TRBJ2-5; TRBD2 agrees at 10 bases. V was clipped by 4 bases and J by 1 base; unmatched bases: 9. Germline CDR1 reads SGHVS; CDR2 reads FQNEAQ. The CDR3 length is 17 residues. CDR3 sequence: CASSSKSRTSGQETQYF. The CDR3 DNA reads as TGTGCCAGCAGCTCGAAAAGTAGGACTAGCGGCCAAGAGACCCAGTACTTC.

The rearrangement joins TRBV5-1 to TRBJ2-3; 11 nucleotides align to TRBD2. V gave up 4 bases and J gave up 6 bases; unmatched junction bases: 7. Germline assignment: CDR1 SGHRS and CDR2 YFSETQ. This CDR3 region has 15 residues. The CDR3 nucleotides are TGCGCCAGCAGCAGCGCTAGCGGGAGGAGGGATACGCAGTATTTT. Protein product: CASSSASGRRDTQYF.

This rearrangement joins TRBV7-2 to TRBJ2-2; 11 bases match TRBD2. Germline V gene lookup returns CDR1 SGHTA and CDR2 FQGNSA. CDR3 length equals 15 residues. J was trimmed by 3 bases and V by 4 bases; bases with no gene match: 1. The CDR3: CASSSGLADTGELFF. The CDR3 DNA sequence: TGTGCCAGCAGCTCGGGACTAGCGGACACCGGGGAGCTGTTTTTT.

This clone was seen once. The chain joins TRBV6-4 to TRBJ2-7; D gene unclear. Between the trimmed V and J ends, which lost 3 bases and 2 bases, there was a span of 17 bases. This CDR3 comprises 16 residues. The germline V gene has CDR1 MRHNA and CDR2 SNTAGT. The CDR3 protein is CASSDLPPPTTYEQYF. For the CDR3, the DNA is TGTGCCAGCAGTGATTTACCACCTCCTACTACCTACGAGCAGTACTTC.

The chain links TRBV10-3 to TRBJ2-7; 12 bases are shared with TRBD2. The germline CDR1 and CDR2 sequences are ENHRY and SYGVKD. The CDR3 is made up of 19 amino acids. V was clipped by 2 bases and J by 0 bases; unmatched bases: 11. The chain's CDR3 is CAISETSRLAGVGSYEQYF. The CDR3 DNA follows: TGTGCCATCAGTGAGACAAGTAGACTAGCGGGAGTAGGCTCCTACGAGCAGTACTTC.

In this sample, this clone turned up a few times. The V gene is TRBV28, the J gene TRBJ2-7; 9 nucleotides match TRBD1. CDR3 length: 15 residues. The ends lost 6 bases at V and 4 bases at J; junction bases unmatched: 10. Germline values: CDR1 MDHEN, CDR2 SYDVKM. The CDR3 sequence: CASSSTWDRAYEQYF. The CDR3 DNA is TGTGCCAGCAGCTCGACCTGGGACAGGGCGTACGAGCAGTACTTC.

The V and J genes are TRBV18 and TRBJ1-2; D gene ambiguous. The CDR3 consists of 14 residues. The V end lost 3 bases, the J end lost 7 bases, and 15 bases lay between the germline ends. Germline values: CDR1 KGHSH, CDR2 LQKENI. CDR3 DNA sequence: TGTGCCAGCTCACCGTCGCAAGGTCTCTTTGGCTACACCTTC. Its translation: CASSPSQGLFGYTF.

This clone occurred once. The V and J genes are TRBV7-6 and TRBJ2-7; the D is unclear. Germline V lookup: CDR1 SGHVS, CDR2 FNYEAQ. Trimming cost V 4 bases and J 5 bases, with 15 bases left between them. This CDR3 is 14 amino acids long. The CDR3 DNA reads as TGTGCCAGCAGCTCCCGGGCCGCCCGCCACGAGCAGTACTTC. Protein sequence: CASSSRAARHEQYF. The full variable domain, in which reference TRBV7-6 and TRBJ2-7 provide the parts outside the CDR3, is GAGVSQSPRYKVTKRGQDVALRCDPISGHVSLYWYRQALGQGPEFLTYFNYEAQQDKSGLPNDRFSAERPEGSISTLTIQRTEQRDSAMYRCASSSRAARHEQYFGPGTRLTVT.

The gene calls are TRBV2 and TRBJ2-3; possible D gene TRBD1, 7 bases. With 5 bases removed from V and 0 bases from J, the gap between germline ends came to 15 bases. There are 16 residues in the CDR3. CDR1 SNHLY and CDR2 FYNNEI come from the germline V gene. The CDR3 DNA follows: TGTGCCAGCAGTCGACAGACAGGGACTAGCACAGATACGCAGTATTTT. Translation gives CASSRQTGTSTDTQYF.

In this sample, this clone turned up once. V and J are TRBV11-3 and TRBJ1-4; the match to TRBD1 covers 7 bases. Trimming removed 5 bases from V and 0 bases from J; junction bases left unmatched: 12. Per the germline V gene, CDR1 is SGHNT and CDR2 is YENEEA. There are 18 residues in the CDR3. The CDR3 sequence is CASSPRTGTHSTNEKLFF. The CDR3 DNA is TGTGCCAGCAGCCCTCGGACAGGCACACACTCAACTAATGAAAAACTGTTTTTT.

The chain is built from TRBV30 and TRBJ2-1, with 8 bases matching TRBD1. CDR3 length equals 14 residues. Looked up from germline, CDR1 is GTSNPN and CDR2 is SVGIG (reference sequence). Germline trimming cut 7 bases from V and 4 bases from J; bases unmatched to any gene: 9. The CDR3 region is CASSGQGGYNEQFF. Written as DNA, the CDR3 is TGTGCCTCCTCAGGACAGGGCGGGTACAATGAGCAGTTCTTC.

CDR3 loop: CASSDGRVHQPQHF. The CDR3 nucleotides are TGTGCCAGCAGTGATGGTAGGGTTCATCAGCCCCAGCATTTT. The chain joins TRBV6-1 to TRBJ1-5, with D hard to call. This CDR3 contains 14 residues. CDR1 and CDR2 from the germline V gene are MNHNS and SASEGT. The germline V and J ends were trimmed by 3 bases and 5 bases, with 11 bases remaining between them.

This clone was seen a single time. The chain's CDR3 is CSATGAYEQYF. Written as DNA, the CDR3 is TGCAGTGCCACTGGAGCCTACGAGCAGTACTTC. This sequence joins TRBV20-1 and TRBJ2-5; D remains unclear. Matching the DNA end better, TRBJ2-7 makes the J call doubtful. The CDR3 is 11 residues long. From germline, CDR1 is DFQATT and CDR2 SNEGSKA (reference sequence).

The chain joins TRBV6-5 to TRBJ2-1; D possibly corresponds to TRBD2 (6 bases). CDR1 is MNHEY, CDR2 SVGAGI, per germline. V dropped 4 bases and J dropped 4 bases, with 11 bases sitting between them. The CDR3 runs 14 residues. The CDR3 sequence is CASSWRVKYNEQFF. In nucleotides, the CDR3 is TGTGCCAGCAGTTGGAGGGTTAAGTACAATGAGCAGTTCTTC.

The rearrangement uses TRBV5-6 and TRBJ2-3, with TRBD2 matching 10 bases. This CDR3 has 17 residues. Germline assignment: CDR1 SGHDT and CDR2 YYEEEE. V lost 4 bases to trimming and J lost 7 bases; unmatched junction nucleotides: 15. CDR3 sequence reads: CASSPPMKREGRNTQYF. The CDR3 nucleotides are TGTGCCAGCAGCCCCCCGATGAAGCGGGAGGGCCGAAATACGCAGTATTTT. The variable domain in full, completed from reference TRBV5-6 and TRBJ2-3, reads DAGVTQSPTHLIKTRGQQVTLRCSPKSGHDTVSWYQQALGQGPQFIFQYYEEEERQRGNFPDRFSGHQFPNYSSELNVNALLLGDSALYLCASSPPMKREGRNTQYFGPGTRLTVL.

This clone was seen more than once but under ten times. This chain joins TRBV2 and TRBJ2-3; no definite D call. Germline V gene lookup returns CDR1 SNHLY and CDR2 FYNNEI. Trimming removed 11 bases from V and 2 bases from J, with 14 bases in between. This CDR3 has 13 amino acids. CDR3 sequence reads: CAAAGPFTDTQYF. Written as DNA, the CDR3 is TGTGCCGCCGCCGGGCCTTTCACAGATACGCAGTATTTT.